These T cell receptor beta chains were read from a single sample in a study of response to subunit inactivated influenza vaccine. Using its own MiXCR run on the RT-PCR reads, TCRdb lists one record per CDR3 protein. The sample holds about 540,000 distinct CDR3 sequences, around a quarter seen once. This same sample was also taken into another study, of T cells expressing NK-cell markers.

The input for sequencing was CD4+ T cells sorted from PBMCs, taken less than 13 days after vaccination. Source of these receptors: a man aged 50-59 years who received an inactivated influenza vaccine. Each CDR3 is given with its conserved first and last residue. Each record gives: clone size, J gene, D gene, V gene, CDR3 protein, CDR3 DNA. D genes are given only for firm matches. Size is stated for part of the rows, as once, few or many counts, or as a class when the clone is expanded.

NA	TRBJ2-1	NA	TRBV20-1	CSARGTPGRAPLDNEQFF	TGCAGTGCTAGAGGCACCCCCGGACGGGCCCCACTGGACAATGAGCAGTTCTTC
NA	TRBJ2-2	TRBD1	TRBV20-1	CSASSDRANTGELFF	TGCAGTGCTAGTAGCGACAGGGCGAACACCGGGGAGCTGTTTTTT
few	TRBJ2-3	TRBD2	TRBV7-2	CASRRTSGGAVTDTQYF	TGTGCCAGCAGACGGACTAGCGGGGGGGCCGTCACAGATACGCAGTATTTT
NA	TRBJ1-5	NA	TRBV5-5	CASRKGYSNQPQHF	TGTGCCAGCAGGAAGGGTTATAGCAATCAGCCCCAGCATTTT
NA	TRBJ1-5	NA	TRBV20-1	CSASPGTLLNQPQHF	TGCAGTGCTAGCCCCGGGACACTACTAAATCAGCCCCAGCATTTT
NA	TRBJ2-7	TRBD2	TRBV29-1	CSVASGYRVYEQYF	TGCAGCGTTGCTAGCGGCTATAGAGTCTACGAGCAGTACTTC
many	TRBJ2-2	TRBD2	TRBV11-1	CASSRLRGTSGTSGELFF	TGTGCCAGCAGCCGCTTGAGGGGGACTAGCGGAACCTCTGGGGAGCTGTTTTTT
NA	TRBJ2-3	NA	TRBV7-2	CASSLRGRDSVTQYF	TGTGCCAGCAGCTTAAGAGGACGGGACTCCGTTACGCAGTATTTT
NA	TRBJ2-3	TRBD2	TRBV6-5	CASSYGGSLRTDTQYF	TGTGCCAGCAGTTACGGCGGGAGCTTACGCACAGATACGCAGTATTTT
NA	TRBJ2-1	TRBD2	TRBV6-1	CASRRLAGGQSEQFF	TGTGCCAGCAGAAGACTAGCGGGGGGACAAAGTGAGCAGTTCTTC
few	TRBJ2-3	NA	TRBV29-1	CSVASLADTQYF	TGCAGCGTTGCGTCTTTGGCGGATACGCAGTATTTT
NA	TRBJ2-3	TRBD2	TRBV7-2	CATDGVGGSREYF	TGTGCCACCGACGGCGTAGGCGGGAGTAGGGAGTATTTT
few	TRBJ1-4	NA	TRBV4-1	CASSQEGVPWATNEKLFF	TGCGCCAGCAGCCAAGAGGGTGTTCCGTGGGCAACTAATGAAAAACTGTTTTTT
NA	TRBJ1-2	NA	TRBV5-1	CASSWGSGTHRGYGYTF	TGCGCCAGCAGCTGGGGATCAGGAACCCATCGGGGCTATGGCTACACCTTC
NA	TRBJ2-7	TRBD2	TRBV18	CASSLGTSGRGEQYF	TGTGCCAGCTCACTAGGGACTAGCGGGAGAGGCGAGCAGTACTTC
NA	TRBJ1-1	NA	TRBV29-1	CLSGPNTEAFF	TGCTTGTCCGGGCCGAACACTGAAGCTTTCTTT
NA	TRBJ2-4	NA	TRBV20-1	CSAKGVRSLAKNIQYF	TGCAGTGCCAAAGGGGTACGGAGCCTAGCCAAAAACATTCAGTACTTC
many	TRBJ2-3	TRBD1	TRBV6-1	CASSRDRSTDTQYF	TGTGCCAGCAGTCGGGACAGGTCCACAGATACGCAGTATTTT
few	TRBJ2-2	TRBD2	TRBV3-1	CASSQLSGGGELFF	TGTGCCAGCAGCCAACTGTCGGGGGGCGGGGAGCTGTTTTTT
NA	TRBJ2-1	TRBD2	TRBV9	CASSIVAGGTYNEQFF	TGTGCCAGCAGTATAGTAGCGGGGGGCACCTACAATGAGCAGTTCTTC
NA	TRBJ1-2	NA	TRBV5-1	CASSLGSSAYGYTF	TGCGCCAGCAGCTTGGGGAGTTCTGCCTATGGCTACACCTTC
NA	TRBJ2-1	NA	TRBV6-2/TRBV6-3	CASTRGGYNEQFF	TGTGCCAGCACCCGCGGCGGGTACAATGAGCAGTTCTTC
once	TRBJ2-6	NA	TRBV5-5	CASSFSDAGANVLTF	TGTGCCAGCAGCTTCAGTGATGCTGGGGCCAACGTCCTGACTTTC
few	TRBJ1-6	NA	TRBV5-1	CASSLTGRDSPLHF	TGCGCCAGCAGCTTGACAGGGCGCGATTCACCCCTCCACTTT
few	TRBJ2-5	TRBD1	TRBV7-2	CASSFWTGVGETQYF	TGTGCCAGCAGCTTCTGGACAGGGGTGGGAGAGACCCAGTACTTC
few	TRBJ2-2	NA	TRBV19	CASSKRETGELFF	TGTGCCAGTAGTAAAAGGGAAACCGGGGAGCTGTTTTTT
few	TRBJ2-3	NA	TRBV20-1	CSTNRGLTDTQYF	TGCAGTACTAACAGGGGACTCACAGATACGCAGTATTTT
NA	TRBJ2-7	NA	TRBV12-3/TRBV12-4	CASSHRGTFSYEQYF	TGTGCCAGCAGCCACCGGGGGACGTTCTCCTACGAGCAGTACTTC
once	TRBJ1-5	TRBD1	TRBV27	CASSPSTGVRVQPQHF	TGTGCCAGCAGTCCATCGACAGGGGTACGGGTTCAGCCCCAGCATTTT
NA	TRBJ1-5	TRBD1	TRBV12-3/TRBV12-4	CASSQNRGQYNQPQHF	TGTGCCAGCAGTCAAAACAGGGGGCAATACAATCAGCCCCAGCATTTT
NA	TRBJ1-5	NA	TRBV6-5	CASSNFGQPQHF	TGTGCCAGCAGTAACTTTGGACAGCCCCAGCATTTT
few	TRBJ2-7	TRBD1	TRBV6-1	CASSVKGQPRIYPYEQYF	TGTGCCAGCAGTGTTAAGGGACAGCCACGTATCTATCCCTACGAGCAGTACTTC
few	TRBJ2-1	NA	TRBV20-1	CSARRSSSIYEQFF	TGCAGTGCTAGAAGGTCTAGCTCTATTTATGAGCAGTTCTTC
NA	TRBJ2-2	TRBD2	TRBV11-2	CASSSRGLAGGETGELFF	TGTGCCAGCAGCTCTAGGGGTCTAGCGGGGGGAGAGACCGGGGAGCTGTTTTTT
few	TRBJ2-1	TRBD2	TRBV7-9	CASSRPSGRANEQFF	TGTGCCAGCAGCCGTCCTAGCGGGAGGGCCAATGAGCAGTTCTTC
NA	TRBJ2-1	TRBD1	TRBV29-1	CSVGGQGWNEQFF	TGCAGCGTTGGGGGACAGGGGTGGAATGAGCAGTTCTTC
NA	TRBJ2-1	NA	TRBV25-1	CASEEGGRASYNEQFF	TGTGCCAGCGAGGAAGGCGGCAGGGCGTCCTACAATGAGCAGTTCTTC
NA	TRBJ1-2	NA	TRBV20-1	CSARDAGRVYGYTF	TGCAGTGCTAGAGATGCGGGCAGGGTCTATGGCTACACCTTC
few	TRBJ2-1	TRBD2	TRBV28	CASRQLAGERYNEQFF	TGTGCCAGCCGTCAACTAGCGGGGGAGCGGTACAATGAGCAGTTCTTC
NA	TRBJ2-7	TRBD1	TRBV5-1	CASSPVTGEHEQYF	TGCGCCAGCAGCCCCGTGACAGGGGAGCACGAGCAGTACTTC
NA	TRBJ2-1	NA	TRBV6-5	CASSYNLAGDYNEQFF	TGTGCCAGCAGTTACAATCTGGCAGGGGACTACAATGAGCAGTTCTTC
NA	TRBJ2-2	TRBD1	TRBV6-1	CASRRRGQGTGELFF	TGTGCCAGCAGACGCCGTGGACAGGGGACCGGGGAGCTGTTTTTT
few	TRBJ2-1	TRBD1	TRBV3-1	CASSQGQGYEQFF	TGTGCCAGCAGCCAGGGACAGGGCTATGAGCAGTTCTTC
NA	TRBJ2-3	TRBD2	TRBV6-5	CASSSGGSGGLSNTQYF	TGTGCCAGCAGTTCCGGCGGCAGCGGGGGATTGAGTAATACGCAGTATTTT
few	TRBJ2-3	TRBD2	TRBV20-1	CSASDRGGPGDTQYF	TGCAGTGCTAGCGATCGGGGGGGCCCCGGAGATACGCAGTATTTT
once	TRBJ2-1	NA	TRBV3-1	CASTGTPGNEQFF	TGTGCCAGCACCGGGACCCCTGGAAATGAGCAGTTCTTC
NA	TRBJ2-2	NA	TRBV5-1	CASSPRGDPFTGELFF	TGCGCCAGCAGCCCGCGAGGCGACCCCTTCACCGGGGAGCTGTTTTTT
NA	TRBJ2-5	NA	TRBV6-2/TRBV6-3	CASSPGLASGTQYF	TGTGCCAGCAGCCCTGGGCTAGCGTCTGGGACCCAGTACTTC
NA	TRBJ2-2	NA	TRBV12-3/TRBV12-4	CASSLAGPEARTGELFF	TGTGCCAGCAGTTTAGCGGGACCAGAAGCTAGGACCGGGGAGCTGTTTTTT
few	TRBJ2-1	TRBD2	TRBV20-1	CSALSGTSGHNEQFF	TGCAGTGCTCTTAGCGGGACTAGCGGCCACAATGAGCAGTTCTTC
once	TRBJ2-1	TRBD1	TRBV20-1	CSARGRSEQFF	TGCAGTGCCAGGGGGAGATCTGAGCAGTTCTTC
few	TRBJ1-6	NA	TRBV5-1	CASSLEWSGSSPLHF	TGCGCCAGCAGCTTGGAATGGTCAGGGAGTTCACCCCTCCACTTT
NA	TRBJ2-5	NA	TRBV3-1	CASSQVSKTQYF	TGTGCCAGCAGCCAAGTAAGCAAGACCCAGTACTTC
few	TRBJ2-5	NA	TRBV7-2	CASSLITSRETQYF	TGTGCCAGCAGCTTAATAACTAGCCGGGAGACCCAGTACTTC
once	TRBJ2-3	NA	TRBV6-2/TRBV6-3	CASSQVTFNTDTQYF	TGTGCCAGCAGTCAAGTTACGTTCAACACAGATACGCAGTATTTT
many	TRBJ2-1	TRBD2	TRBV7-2	CASSPRTSRVGNEQFF	TGTGCCAGCAGCCCTCGGACTAGCCGAGTGGGCAATGAGCAGTTCTTC
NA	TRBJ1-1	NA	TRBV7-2	CASRPGPGDTEAFF	TGTGCCAGCAGGCCCGGACCGGGGGACACTGAAGCTTTCTTT
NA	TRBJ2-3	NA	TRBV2	CASSEHGVYTDTQYF	TGTGCCAGCAGTGAACACGGGGTTTACACAGATACGCAGTATTTT
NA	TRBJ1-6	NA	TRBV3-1	CASSQEGDTNSPLHF	TGTGCCAGCAGCCAAGAGGGGGACACTAATTCACCCCTCCACTTT